The T cell receptor beta chain under discussion was sequenced for a study of blood T cell repertoires in COVID-19. The overall study: Material from acute and convalescent COVID-19 was sourced from the United States, Italy and Spain. From T cells, B-cell-depleted T cells, or PBMCs came the material, which was cDNA or gDNA.

The CDR3 spans 14 residues. Germline CDR1 is SGHRS and CDR2 is YFSETQ. Trimming stripped 4 bases from V and 2 bases from J, with 13 bases between. Here immunoSEQ multiplex PCR was the method, and the copy in TCRdb shows in-frame clones only, minus some. The sample shows fewer than 450,000 clones, about 91% of them seen only once. Seattle's enrolled individuals joined amid active infection and were then monitored longitudinally. This chain joins TRBV5-1 and TRBJ2-7; no clear D. The receptor was isolated from a woman between 45 and 60 years old with COVID-19, enrolled during active disease. Sequencing was carried out using peripheral blood. Here the CDR3 DNA reads TGCGCCAGCAGCCCCGCGGCCGCCACCTACGAGCAGTACTTC. Translated: CASSPAAATYEQYF.